This T cell receptor (beta chain) was profiled in a study of CD8+ T cells in alopecia areata. Study information: Treated patients received oral tofacitinib, 5 to 10 mg twice daily.

As the sequencing template, cDNA was produced by extracting RNA and reverse transcribing it. Using immunoSEQ multiplex PCR, the repertoire was profiled, and TCRdb retains in-frame clones only, with some absent. This sample has about 42,000 clones, with 65% found just once. As for treatment: oral pan-JAK inhibitor, 5-10 mg twice daily. V dropped 3 bases and J dropped 3 bases, with 15 bases sitting between them. This CDR3 comprises 15 residues. The germline V gene encodes CDR1 MNHEY and CDR2 SMNVEV (reference sequence). The chain links TRBV27 to TRBJ2-7; perhaps TRBD2 as D (6 bases). The sequenced sample was CD8+ T cells sorted from blood, obtained at week 4, from a patient treated with tofacitinib. The origin of this receptor is a human donor with alopecia areata. The CDR3 DNA reads as TGTGCCAGCAGTTTTACCCCCGGGGGAGTCTACGAGCAGTACTTC. This gives the protein CASSFTPGGVYEQYF.